This T cell receptor (beta chain) was found in a study of control samples from healthy donors and cancer patients. Produced via immunoSEQ multiplex PCR; TCRdb's table is partial and in-frame only. In the table there are approximately 88,000 clones, approximately 91% of which are singletons. This CDR3 has 13 amino acids. Per the germline V gene, CDR1 is SGDLS and CDR2 is YYNGEE. V lost 0 bases to trimming and J lost 4 bases, with 6 bases between them. The material sequenced was blood. V gene TRBV9 combines with J gene TRBJ2-3; no clear D gene. The sequence came from a woman aged 25-40 years in good health. Written as DNA, the CDR3 is TGTGCCAGCAGCGTAGTGGCCTCAGATACGCAGTATTTT. Translated, it gives CASSVVASDTQYF. The full variable domain, rest sourced from reference TRBV9 and TRBJ2-3, is DSGVTQTPKHLITATGQRVTLRCSPRSGDLSVYWYQQSLDQGLQFLIQYYNGEERAKGNILERFSAQQFPDLHSELNLSSLELGDSALYFCASSVVASDTQYFGPGTRLTVL.